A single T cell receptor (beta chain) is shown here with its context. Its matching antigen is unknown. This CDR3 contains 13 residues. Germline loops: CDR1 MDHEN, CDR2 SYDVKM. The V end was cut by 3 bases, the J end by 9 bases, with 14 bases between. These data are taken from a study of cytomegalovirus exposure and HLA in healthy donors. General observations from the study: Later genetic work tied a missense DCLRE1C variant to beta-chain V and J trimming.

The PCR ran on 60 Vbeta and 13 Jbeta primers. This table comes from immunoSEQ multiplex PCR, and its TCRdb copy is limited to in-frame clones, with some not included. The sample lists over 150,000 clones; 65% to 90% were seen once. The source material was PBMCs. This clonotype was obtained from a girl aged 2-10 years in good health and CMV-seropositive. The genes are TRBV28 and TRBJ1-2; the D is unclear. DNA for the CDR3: TGTGCCAGCAGTTTGTCCAGGCCTGGTAGCTACACCTTC. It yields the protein CASSLSRPGSYTF.